Here is one TCR beta chain with its context. Antigen unknown. Germline V CDR1 and CDR2: SGHTA, FQGNSA. J gave up 2 bases and V 4 bases, and 6 bases lay outside the gene matches. The CDR3 consists of 16 residues. The data derive from a study of cytomegalovirus exposure and HLA in healthy donors. Study-level information: T cells numbering around 180 million yielded approximately 120 million unique TCR beta sequences in an earlier analysis. The study, taken as a whole, reports: TRBV6-2, TRBV6-3 and some other V segments were unresolvable in 87-base-pair reads. Presence/absence comparisons presumed near-even sequencing depth among donors.

This PCR relied on a set of 60 Vbeta primers and 13 Jbeta primers. Generated by immunoSEQ multiplex PCR, the TCRdb table keeps only in-frame clones and is missing some. The repertoire table contains more than 70,000 clones. This receptor was taken from a woman aged 55-69 years in good health and CMV-seronegative. Specimen: PBMCs. This chain connects TRBV7-2 to TRBJ2-5; TRBD2 matches at 11 bases. CDR3 DNA: TGTGCCAGCAGCTCACTAGCGGGAGCTTTACAAGAGACCCAGTACTTC. This codes for CASSSLAGALQETQYF.